The entry below describes one T cell receptor (beta chain). Antigen: not known. The source of the sample is a study of Ad26.COV2.S vaccination and SARS-CoV-2 variants. On the study more broadly: Donor was assigned to the Ad26.COV2.S arm of trial COV1001.

Germline lookup yields CDR1 KGHSH and CDR2 LQKENI. CDR3 length: 14 amino acids. The V end lost 2 bases, the J end lost 5 bases, and 12 bases lay between the germline ends. Treatment meaning: roughly 18 received Ad26.COV2.S at low or high dose, single or two shots; 5 received placebo; per-sample allocation not given. Material that was analyzed had been drawn on day 63 after the first vaccine or placebo injection. An adult aged 18-55 years in Boston served as the donor. The repertoire was sequenced with immunoSEQ multiplex PCR; TCRdb's copy has only in-frame clones and lacks some. Of approximately 400,000 clones in the sample, roughly four fifths were seen once. Whole-study findings and limits: Participants in the vaccine arm had higher spike-specific TCR breadth; placebo recipients had lower.

This receptor was identified in a person between 18 and 65 years old who received the Ad26.COV2.S COVID-19 vaccine or a placebo. V gene TRBV18 combines with J gene TRBJ1-2; D is ambiguous. Sample: peripheral blood, taken in a trial of Ad26.COV2.S vaccine versus placebo. For the CDR3, the DNA is TGTGCCAGCTCACCAGAGGGCTTTGTATATGGCTACACCTTC. Amino acid sequence: CASSPEGFVYGYTF. Filled out from reference TRBV18 and TRBJ1-2, the complete variable domain reads NAGVMQNPRHLVRRRGQEARLRCSPMKGHSHVYWYRQLPEEGLKFMVYLQKENIIDESGMPKERFSAEFPKEGPSILRIQQVVRGDSAAYFCASSPEGFVYGYTFGSGTRLTVV.